The sequence of this T cell receptor (beta chain) was determined in a study of CD4+ T cells in melanoma. Findings and caveats of the study: Diverse differentiation states were reported for melanoma neoantigen-specific CD4+ T cells. CD8+ T cell, macrophage and B cell function reportedly correlated with neoantigen-specific CD4+ T cells.

Measured with immunoSEQ multiplex PCR; TCRdb has only the in-frame clones, and not every one. The table lists about 9,900 clones, 70% to 80% of them singletons. The CDR3 is 13 residues long. The V and J ends lost 0 bases and 7 bases, in that order; junction bases with no gene match: 2. Germline V gives CDR1 LNHNV, CDR2 YYDKDF (reference sequence). About this clone itself: Its antigen remains unknown.

This clonotype was obtained from a human donor with melanoma. The gene calls are TRBV15 and TRBJ1-1; TRBD1 aligns across 7 bases. Sequenced: tumor tissue. The CDR3: CATSRDNRGEAFF. DNA for the CDR3: TGTGCCACCAGCAGAGATAACAGGGGTGAAGCTTTCTTT. Together with reference TRBV15 and TRBJ1-1, the CDR3 gives the full variable domain: DAMVIQNPRYQVTQFGKPVTLSCSQTLNHNVMYWYQQKSSQAPKLLFHYYDKDFNNEADTPDNFQSRRPNTSFCFLDIRSPGLGDTAMYLCATSRDNRGEAFFGQGTRLTVV.